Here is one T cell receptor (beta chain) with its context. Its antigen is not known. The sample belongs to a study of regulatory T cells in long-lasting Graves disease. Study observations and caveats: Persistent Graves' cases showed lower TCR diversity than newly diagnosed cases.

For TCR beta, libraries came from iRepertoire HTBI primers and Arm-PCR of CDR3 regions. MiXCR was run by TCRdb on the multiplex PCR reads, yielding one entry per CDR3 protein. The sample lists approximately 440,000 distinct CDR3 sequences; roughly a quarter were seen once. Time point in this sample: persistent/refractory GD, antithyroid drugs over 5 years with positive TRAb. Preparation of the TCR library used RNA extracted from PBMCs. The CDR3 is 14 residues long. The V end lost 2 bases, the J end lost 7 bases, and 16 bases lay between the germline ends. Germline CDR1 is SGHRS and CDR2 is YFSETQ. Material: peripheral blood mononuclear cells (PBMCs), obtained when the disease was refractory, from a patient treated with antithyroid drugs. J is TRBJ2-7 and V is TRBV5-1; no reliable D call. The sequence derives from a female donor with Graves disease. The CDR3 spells CASSFLGNPEEQYF. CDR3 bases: TGCGCCAGCAGCTTTCTTGGTAACCCTGAGGAGCAGTACTTC.